The entry that follows covers one T cell receptor beta chain sequence. This entry is derived from a study of identical twins. Each CDR3 protein gets one entry after TCRdb re-called the 5' RACE reads with MiXCR. The sample holds around 100,000 distinct CDR3 sequences, about 6% seen once. Germline CDR1 and CDR2: MNHEY and SMNVEV (reference sequence). The germline V and J ends were trimmed by 5 bases and 7 bases, with 15 bases remaining between them. The CDR3 extends over 14 amino acids. V gene TRBV27 combines with J gene TRBJ2-1; D ambiguous. What was sequenced was memory T cells sorted from blood. The receptor comes from a woman between 50 and 59 years old in good health. In DNA, the CDR3 is TGTGCCAGCAGTCCACACTCGGAAAGGAATGAGCAGTTCTTC. Its translation: CASSPHSERNEQFF.